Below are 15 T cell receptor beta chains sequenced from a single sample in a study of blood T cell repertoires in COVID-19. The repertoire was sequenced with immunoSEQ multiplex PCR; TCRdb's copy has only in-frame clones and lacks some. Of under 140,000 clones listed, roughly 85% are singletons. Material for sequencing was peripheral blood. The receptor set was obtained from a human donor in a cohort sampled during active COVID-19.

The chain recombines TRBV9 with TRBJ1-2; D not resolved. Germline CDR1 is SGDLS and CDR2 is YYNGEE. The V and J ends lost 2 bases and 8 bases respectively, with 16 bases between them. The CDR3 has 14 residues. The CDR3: CASSVGRHMNGYTF. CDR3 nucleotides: TGTGCCAGCAGCGTGGGGAGACATATGAACGGCTACACCTTC.

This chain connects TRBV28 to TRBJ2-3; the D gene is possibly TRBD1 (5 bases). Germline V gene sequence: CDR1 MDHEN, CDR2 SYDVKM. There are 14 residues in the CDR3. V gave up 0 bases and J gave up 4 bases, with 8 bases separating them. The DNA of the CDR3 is TGTGCCAGCAGTTTATGGGCAGGGCCAGATACGCAGTATTTT. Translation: CASSLWAGPDTQYF.

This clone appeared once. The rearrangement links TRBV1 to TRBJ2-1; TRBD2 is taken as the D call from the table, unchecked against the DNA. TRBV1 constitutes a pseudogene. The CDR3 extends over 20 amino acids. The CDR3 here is CTSSQMWGDPSSGRENEQFF. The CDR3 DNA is TGCACCAGCAGCCAAATGTGGGGGGACCCCTCTAGCGGGAGGGAAAATGAGCAGTTCTTC.

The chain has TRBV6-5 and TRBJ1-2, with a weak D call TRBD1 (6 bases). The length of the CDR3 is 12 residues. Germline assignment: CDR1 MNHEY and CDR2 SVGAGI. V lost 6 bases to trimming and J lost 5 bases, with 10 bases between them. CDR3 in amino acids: CASSQQGYGYTF. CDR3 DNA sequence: TGTGCCAGCAGCCAACAGGGTTATGGCTACACCTTC.

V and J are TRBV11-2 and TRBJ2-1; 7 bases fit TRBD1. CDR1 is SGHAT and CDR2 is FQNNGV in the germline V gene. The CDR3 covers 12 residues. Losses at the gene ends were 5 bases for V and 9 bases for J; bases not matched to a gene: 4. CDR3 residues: CASSANRGEQFF. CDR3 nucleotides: TGTGCCAGCAGCGCAAACAGGGGTGAGCAGTTCTTC.

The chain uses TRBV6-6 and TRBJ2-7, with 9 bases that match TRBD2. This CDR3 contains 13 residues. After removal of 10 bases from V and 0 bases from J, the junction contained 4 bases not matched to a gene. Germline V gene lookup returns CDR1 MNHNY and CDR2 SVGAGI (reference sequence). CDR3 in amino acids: CAILAGDSYEQYF. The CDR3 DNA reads TGTGCCATATTAGCGGGAGACTCCTACGAGCAGTACTTC.

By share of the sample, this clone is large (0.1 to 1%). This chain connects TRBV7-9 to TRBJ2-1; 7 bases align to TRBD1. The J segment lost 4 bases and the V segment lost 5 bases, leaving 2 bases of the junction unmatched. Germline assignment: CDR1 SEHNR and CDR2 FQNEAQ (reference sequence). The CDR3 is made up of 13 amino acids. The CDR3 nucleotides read TGTGCCAGCAGCCGGGGACAGTACAATGAGCAGTTCTTC. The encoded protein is CASSRGQYNEQFF.

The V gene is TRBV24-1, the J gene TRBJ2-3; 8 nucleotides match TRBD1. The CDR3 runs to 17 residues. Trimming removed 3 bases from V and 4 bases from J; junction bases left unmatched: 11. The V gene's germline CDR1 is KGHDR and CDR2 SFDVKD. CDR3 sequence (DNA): TGTGCCACCAGTGATCCAAGACAGGGGACGCAGGCAGATACGCAGTATTTT. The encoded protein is CATSDPRQGTQADTQYF.

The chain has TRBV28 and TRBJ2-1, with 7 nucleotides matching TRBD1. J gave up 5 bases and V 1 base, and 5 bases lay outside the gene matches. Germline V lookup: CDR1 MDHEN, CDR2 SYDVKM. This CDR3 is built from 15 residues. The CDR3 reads CASSLYRGLNNEQFF. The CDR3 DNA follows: TGTGCCAGCAGTTTATACAGGGGCTTAAACAATGAGCAGTTCTTC.

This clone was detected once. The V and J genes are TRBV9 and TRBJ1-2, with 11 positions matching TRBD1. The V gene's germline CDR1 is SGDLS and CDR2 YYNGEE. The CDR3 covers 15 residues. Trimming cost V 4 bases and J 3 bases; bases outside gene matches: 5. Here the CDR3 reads CASSPGTGGYYGYTF. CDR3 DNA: TGTGCCAGCAGCCCAGGGACAGGGGGTTACTATGGCTACACCTTC.

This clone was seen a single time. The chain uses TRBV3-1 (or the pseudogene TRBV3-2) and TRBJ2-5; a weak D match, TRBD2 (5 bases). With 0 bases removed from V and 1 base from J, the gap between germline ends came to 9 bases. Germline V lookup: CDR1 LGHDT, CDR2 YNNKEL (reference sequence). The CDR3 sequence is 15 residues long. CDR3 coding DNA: TGTGCCAGCAGCCAAGAAACGACTACCCAAGAGACCCAGTACTTC. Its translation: CASSQETTTQETQYF.

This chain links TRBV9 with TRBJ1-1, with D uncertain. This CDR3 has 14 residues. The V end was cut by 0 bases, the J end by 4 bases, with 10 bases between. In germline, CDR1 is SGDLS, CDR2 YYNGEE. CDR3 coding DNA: TGTGCCAGCAGCGTAGGGTCGGCGGTCACTGAAGCTTTCTTT. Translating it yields CASSVGSAVTEAFF. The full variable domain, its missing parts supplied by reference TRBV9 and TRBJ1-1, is DSGVTQTPKHLITATGQRVTLRCSPRSGDLSVYWYQQSLDQGLQFLIQYYNGEERAKGNILERFSAQQFPDLHSELNLSSLELGDSALYFCASSVGSAVTEAFFGQGTRLTVV.

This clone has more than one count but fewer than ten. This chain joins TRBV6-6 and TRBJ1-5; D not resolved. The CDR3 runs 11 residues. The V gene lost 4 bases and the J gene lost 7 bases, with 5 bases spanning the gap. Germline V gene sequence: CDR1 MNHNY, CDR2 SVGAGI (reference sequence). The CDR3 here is CASSLSQPQHF. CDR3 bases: TGTGCCAGCAGTTTGAGCCAGCCCCAGCATTTT.

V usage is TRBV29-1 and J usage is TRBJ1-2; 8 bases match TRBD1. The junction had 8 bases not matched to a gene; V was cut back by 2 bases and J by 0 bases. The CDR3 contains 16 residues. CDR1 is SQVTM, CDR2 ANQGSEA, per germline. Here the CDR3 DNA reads TGCAGCGTTGAAAGGAACAGGGGGGAAGCTAACTATGGCTACACCTTC. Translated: CSVERNRGEANYGYTF. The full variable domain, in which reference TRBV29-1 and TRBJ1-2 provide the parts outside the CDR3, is SAVISQKPSRDICQRGTSLTIQCQVDSQVTMMFWYRQQPGQSLTLIATANQGSEATYESGFVIDKFPISRPNLTFSTLTVSNMSPEDSSIYLCSVERNRGEANYGYTFGSGTRLTVV.

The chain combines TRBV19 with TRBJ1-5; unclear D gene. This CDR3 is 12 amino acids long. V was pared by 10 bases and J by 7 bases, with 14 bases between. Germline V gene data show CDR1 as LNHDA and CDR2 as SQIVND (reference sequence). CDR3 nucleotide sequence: TGTGCCACTAATAACCAGGCGCAGCCCCAGCATTTT. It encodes CATNNQAQPQHF.